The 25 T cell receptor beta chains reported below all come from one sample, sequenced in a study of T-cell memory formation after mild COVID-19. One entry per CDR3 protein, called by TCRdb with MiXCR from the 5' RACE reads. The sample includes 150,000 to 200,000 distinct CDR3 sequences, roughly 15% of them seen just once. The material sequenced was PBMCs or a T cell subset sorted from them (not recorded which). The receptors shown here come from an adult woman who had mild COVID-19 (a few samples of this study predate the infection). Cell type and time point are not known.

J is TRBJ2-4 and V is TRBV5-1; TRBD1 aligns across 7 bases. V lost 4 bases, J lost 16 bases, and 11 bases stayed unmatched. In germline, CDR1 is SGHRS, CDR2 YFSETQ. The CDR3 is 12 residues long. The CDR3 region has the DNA TGCGCCAGCAGCCAGGACAGGACAGAGACTTACTTC. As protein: CASSQDRTETYF.

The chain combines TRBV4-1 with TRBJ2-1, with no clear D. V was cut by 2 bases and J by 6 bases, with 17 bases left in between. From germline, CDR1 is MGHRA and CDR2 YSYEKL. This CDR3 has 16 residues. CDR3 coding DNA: TGCGCCAGCAGCCAAAGGTGGGGTAACGGTCTCAATGAGCAGTTCTTC. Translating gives CASSQRWGNGLNEQFF.

CDR3 region: CASSLVEVTEAFF. CDR3 bases: TGTGCCAGCAGCTTAGTTGAAGTCACTGAAGCTTTCTTT. The chain has TRBV7-2 and TRBJ1-1; no definite D call. Looked up from germline, CDR1 is SGHTA and CDR2 is FQGNSA. V lost 1 base and J 4 bases, leaving 7 bases between the germline ends. This CDR3 region has 13 residues.

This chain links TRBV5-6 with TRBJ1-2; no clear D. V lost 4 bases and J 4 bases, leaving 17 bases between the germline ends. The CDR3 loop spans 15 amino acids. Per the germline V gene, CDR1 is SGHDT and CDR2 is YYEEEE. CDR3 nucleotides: TGTGCCAGCAGCGTAAAGACCCTACCCTCCTATGGCTACACCTTC. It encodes CASSVKTLPSYGYTF.

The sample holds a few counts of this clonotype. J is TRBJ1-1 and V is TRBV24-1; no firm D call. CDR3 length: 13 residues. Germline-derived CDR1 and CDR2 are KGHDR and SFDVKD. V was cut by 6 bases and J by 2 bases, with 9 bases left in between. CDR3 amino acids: CATSSPRNTEAFF. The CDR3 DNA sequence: TGTGCCACCAGTTCTCCACGAAACACTGAAGCTTTCTTT.

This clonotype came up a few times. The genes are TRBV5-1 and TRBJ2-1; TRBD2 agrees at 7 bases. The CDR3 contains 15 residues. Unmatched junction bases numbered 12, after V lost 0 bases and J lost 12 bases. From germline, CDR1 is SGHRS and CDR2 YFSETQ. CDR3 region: CASSLAGRKDEAQFF. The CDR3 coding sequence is TGCGCCAGCAGCTTGGCCGGGAGGAAGGATGAAGCGCAGTTCTTC.

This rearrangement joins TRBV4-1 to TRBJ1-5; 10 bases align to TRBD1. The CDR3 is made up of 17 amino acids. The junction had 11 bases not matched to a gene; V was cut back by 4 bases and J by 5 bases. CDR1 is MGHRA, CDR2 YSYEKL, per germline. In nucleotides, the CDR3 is TGCGCCAGCAGCCGTCAGAATGGGGGACAGGGGTATCAGCCCCAGCATTTT. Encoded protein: CASSRQNGGQGYQPQHF.

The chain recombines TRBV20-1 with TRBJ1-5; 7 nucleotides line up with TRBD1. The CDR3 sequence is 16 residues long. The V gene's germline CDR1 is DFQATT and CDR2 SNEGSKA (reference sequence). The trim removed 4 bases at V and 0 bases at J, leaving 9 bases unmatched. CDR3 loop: CSATPGTAYSNQPQHF. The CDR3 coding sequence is TGCAGTGCTACCCCCGGGACAGCATATAGCAATCAGCCCCAGCATTTT.

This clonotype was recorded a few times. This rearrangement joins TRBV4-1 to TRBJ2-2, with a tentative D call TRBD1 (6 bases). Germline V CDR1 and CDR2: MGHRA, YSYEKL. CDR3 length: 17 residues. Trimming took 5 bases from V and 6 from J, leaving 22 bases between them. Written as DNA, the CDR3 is TGCGCCAGCAGCAAATACAGGGTACTTAGCGACTCCGGGGAGCTGTTTTTT. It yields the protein CASSKYRVLSDSGELFF.

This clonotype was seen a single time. CDR3 protein: CASSLFLDTQYF. As DNA, the CDR3 is TGTGCCAGCAGTTTGTTTCTAGATACGCAGTATTTT. The chain uses TRBV6-2 or TRBV6-3 and TRBJ2-3; D remains unclear. Trimming took 4 bases from V and 5 from J, leaving 7 bases between them. The CDR3 has 12 residues. The germline CDR1 and CDR2 sequences are MNHEY and SVGEGT.

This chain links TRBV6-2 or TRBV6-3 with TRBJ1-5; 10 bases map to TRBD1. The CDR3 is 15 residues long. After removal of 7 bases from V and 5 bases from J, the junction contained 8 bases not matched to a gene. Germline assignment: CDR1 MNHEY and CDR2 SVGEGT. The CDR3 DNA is TGTGCCAGCACCCCCTTGGGACAGGGGTATCAGCCCCAGCATTTT. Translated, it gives CASTPLGQGYQPQHF.

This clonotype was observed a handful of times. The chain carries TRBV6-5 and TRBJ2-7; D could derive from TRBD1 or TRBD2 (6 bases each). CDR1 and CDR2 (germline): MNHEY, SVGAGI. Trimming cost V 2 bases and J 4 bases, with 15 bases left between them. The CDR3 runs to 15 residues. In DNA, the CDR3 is TGTGCCAGCAGTTACCCGCGAGGGGGGAGATACGAGCAGTACTTC. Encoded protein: CASSYPRGGRYEQYF.

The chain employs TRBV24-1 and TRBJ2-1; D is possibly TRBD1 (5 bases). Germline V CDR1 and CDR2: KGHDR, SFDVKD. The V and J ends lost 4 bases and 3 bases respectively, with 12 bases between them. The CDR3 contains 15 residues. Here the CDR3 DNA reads TGTGCCACCAGTGACAGGGCCAGATACTACAATGAGCAGTTCTTC. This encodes CATSDRARYYNEQFF.

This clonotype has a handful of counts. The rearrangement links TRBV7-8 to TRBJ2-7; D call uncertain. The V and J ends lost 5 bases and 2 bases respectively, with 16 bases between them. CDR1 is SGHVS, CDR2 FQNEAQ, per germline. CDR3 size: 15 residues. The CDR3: CASSLTADGTYEQYF. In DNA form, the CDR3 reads TGTGCCAGCAGCCTAACCGCGGACGGAACCTACGAGCAGTACTTC.

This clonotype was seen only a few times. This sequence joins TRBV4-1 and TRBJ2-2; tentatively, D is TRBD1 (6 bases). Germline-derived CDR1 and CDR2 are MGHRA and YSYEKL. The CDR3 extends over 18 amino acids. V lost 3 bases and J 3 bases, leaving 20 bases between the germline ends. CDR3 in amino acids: CASSQGSGAVRDTGELFF. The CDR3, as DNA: TGCGCCAGCAGCCAGGGATCAGGGGCGGTGAGGGACACCGGGGAGCTGTTTTTT.

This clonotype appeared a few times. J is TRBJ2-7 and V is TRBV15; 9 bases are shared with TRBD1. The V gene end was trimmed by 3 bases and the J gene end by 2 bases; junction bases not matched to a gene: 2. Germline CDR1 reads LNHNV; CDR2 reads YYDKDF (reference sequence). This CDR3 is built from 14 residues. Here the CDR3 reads CATSRDRGTYEQYF. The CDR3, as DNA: TGTGCCACCAGCAGGGACAGGGGAACCTACGAGCAGTACTTC.

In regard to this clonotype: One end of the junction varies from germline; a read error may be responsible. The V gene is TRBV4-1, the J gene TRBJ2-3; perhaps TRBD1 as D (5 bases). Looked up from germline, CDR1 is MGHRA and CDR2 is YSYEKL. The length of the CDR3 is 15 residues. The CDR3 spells CASSQVVGLTDTRYF. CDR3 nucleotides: TGCGCCAGCAGCCAAGTGGTGGGGCTCACAGATACGCGGTATTTT.

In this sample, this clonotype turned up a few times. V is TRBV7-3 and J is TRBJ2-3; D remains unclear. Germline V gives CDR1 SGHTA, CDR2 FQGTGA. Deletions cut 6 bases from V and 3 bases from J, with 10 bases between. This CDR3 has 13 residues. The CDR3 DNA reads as TGTGCCAGCAGGTTGACACAGACAGATACGCAGTATTTT. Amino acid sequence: CASRLTQTDTQYF.

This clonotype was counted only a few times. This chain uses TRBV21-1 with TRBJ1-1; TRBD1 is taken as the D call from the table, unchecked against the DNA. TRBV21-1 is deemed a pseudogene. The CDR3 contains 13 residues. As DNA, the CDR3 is TGTGCCAGCAGCAAAGAGGGGGGTACTGAAGCTTTCTTT. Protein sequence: CASSKEGGTEAFF.

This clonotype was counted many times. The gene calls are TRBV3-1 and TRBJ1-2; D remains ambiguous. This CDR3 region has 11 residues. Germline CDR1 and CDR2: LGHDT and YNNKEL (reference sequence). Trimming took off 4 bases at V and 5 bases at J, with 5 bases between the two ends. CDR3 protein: CASSPGYGYTF. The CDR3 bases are TGTGCCAGCAGCCCCGGGTATGGCTACACCTTC. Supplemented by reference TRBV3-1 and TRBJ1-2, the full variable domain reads DTAVSQTPKYLVTQMGNDKSIKCEQNLGHDTMYWYKQDSKKFLKIMFSYNNKELIINETVPNRFSPKSPDKAHLNLHINSLELGDSAVYFCASSPGYGYTFGSGTRLTVV.

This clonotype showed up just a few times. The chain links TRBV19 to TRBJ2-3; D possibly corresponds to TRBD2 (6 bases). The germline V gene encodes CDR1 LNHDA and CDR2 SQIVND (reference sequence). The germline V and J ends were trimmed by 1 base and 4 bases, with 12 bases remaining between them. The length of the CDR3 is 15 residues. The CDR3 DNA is TGTGCCAGTAGTATAGGACTAGGGCTGCCAGATACGCAGTATTTT. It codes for CASSIGLGLPDTQYF.

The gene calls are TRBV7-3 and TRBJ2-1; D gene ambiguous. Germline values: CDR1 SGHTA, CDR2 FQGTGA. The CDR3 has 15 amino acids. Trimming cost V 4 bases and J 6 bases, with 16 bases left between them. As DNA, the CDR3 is TGTGCCAGCAGCTCCCGGGCTAGTAAGGGCAATGAGCAGTTCTTC. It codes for CASSSRASKGNEQFF.

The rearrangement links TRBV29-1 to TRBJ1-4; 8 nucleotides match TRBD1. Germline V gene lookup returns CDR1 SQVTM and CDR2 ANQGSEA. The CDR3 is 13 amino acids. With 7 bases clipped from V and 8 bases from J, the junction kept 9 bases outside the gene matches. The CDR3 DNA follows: TGCAGCGCAGCAGGGGGCGAACGGGAAAAACTGTTTTTT. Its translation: CSAAGGEREKLFF.

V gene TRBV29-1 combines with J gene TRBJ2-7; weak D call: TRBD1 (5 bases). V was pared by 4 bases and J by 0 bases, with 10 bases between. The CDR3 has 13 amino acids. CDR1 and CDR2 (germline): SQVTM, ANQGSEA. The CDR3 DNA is TGCAGCGTTGGGACACCAAGCTCCTACGAGCAGTACTTC. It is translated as CSVGTPSSYEQYF.

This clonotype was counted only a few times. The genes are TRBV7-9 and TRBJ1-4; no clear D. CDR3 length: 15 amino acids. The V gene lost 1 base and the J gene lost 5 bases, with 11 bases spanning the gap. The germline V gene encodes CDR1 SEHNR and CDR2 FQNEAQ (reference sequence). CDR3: CASSLDLVTNEKLFF. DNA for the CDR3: TGTGCCAGCAGCTTAGATCTGGTTACCAATGAAAAACTGTTTTTT.